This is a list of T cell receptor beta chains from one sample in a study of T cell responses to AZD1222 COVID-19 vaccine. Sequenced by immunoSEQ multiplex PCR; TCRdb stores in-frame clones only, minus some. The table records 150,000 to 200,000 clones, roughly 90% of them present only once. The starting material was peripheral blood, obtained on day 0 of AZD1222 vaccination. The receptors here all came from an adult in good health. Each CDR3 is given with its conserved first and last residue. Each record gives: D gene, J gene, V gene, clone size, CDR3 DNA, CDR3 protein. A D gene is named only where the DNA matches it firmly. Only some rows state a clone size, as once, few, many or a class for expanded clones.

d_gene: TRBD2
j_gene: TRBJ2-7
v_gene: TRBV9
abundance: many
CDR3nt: TGTGCCAGCAGCCCCGGACTAGGGAGCTACGAGCAGTACTTC
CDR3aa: CASSPGLGSYEQYF

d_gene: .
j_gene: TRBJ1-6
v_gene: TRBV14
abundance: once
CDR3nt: TGTGCCAGCAGCCAAGGACAGACGACGAATTCACCCCTCCACTTT
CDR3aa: CASSQGQTTNSPLHF

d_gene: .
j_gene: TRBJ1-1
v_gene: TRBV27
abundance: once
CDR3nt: TGTGCCAGCATAAGGGGCACTGAAGCTTTCTTT
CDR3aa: CASIRGTEAFF

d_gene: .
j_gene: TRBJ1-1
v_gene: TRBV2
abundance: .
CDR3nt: TGTGCCAGCAGTGAGGAGGAGAGGACTGAAGCTTTCTTT
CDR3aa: CASSEEERTEAFF

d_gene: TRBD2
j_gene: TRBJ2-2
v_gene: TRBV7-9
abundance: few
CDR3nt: TGTGCCAGCAGCTTCCCTGCGGGAGGGACCGGGGAGCTGTTTTTT
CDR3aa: CASSFPAGGTGELFF

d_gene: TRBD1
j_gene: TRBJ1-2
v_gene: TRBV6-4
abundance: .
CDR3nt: TGTGCCAGCAGTGACCCAGGGACAGGGGATTCCAACTATGGCTACACCTTC
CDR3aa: CASSDPGTGDSNYGYTF

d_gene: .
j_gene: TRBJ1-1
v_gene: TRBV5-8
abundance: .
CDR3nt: TGTGCCAGCAGCTTGATGGTCTTAGTAACTGAAGCTTTCTTT
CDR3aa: CASSLMVLVTEAFF

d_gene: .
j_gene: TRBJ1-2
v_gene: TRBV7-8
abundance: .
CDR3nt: TGTGCCAGCAGCCCAACACTTATTCGTTCTAACTATGGCTACACCTTC
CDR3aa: CASSPTLIRSNYGYTF

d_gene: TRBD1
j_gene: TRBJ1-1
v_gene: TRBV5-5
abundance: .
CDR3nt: TGTGCCAGCAGCCTGACAGGGTACACTGAAGCTTTCTTT
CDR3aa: CASSLTGYTEAFF

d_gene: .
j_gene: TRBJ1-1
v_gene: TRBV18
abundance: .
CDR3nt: TGTGCCAGCTCACAACCGATGTACACTGAAGCTTTCTTT
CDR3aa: CASSQPMYTEAFF

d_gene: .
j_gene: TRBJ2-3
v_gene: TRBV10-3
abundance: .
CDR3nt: TGTGCCATCAGCGGGTTAAGCACAGATACGCAGTATTTT
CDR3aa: CAISGLSTDTQYF

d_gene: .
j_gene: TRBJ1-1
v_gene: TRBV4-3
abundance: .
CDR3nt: TGCGCCAGCAGCCAAGATATTTCCTACACTGAAGCTTTCTTT
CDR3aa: CASSQDISYTEAFF

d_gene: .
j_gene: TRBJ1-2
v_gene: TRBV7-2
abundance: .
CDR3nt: TGTGCCAGCAGCTTATCCAGGGCCCTGGGCGGCTACACCTTC
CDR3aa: CASSLSRALGGYTF

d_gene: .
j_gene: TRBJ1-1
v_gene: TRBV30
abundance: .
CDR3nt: TGTGCCTGGACCCCCAGGAACACTGAAGCTTTCTTT
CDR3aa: CAWTPRNTEAFF

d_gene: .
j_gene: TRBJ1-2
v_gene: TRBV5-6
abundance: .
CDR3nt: TGTGCCAGCAGCTTGGAAGGAAGGCCGGGGGGCTACACCTTC
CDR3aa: CASSLEGRPGGYTF

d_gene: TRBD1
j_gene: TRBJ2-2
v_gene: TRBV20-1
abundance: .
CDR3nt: TGCAGTGCTAGTCCTCCAGAGGGACAGGGAAGTATCGGGGAGCTGTTTTTT
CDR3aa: CSASPPEGQGSIGELFF

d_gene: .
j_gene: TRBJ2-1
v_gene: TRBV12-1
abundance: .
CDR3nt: TGTGCCAGCAGGACTTGGACTAGCTTTGAGCAGTTCTTC
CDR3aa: CASRTWTSFEQFF

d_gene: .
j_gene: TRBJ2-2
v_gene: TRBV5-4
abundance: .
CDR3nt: TGTGCCAGCAGCTCCAGGAACACCGGGGAGCTGTTTTTT
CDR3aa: CASSSRNTGELFF

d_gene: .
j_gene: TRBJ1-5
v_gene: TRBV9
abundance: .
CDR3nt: TGTGCCAGCAGCGTCGGGAGTAATCAGCCCCAGCATTTT
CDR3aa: CASSVGSNQPQHF

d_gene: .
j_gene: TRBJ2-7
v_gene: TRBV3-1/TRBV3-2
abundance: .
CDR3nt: TGTGCCAGCAGCCAAGGAGGGACCTACGAGCAGTACTTC
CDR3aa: CASSQGGTYEQYF

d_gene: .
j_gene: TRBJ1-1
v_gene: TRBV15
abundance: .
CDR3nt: TGTGCCACCAGCAGAACAGGAGAAGCTTTCTTT
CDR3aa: CATSRTGEAFF

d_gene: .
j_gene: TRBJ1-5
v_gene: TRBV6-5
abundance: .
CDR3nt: TGTGCCAGTCAGGGAAATAGCAATCAGCCCCAGCATTTT
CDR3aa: CASQGNSNQPQHF

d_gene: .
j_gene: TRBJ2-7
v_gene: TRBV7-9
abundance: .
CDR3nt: TGTGCCAGCAGCCCCCAGGGTTTCAACGAGCAGTACTTC
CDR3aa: CASSPQGFNEQYF

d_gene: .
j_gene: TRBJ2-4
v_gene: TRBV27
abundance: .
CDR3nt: TGTGCCAGCAGTTTACAGGGTAGTGGAAACATTCAGTACTTC
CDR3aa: CASSLQGSGNIQYF

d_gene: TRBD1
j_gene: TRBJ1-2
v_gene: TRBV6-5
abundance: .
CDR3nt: TGTGCCAGCAGTTACTCCCAGGGGGGCTATGGCTACACCTTC
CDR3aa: CASSYSQGGYGYTF

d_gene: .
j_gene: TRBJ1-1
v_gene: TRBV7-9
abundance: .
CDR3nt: TGTGCCAGCAGCTTCAGGGATGGCACTGAAGCTTTCTTT
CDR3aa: CASSFRDGTEAFF

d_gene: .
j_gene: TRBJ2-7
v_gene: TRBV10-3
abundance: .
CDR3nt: TGTGCCATCAGTGAGTCCCTGACAGGGAGGAATTCCTACGAGCAGTACTTC
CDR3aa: CAISESLTGRNSYEQYF

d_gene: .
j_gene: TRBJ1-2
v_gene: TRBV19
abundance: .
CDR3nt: TGTGCCAGTAGTATCGAGGGGCGAGGTAACGGCTACACCTTC
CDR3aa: CASSIEGRGNGYTF

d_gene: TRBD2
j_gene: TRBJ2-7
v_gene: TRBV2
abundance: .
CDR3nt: TGTGCCAGCAGCCGACTAGCGGGAGACAGACACGAGCAGTACTTC
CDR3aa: CASSRLAGDRHEQYF

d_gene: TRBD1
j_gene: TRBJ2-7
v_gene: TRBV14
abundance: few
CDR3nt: TGTGCCAGTACAGGACCGGGACAGGTCGTCTACGAGCAGTACTTC
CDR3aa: CASTGPGQVVYEQYF

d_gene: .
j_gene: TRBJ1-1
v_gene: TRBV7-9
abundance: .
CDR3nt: TGTGCCAGCAGGTCGGGACCGGCAATGCCTTTCTTT
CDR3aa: CASRSGPAMPFF

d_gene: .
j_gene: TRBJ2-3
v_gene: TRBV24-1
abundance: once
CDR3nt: TGTGCCACCAGTGATAGTGGGACGTCCTCTAGCACAGATACGCAGTATTTT
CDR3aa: CATSDSGTSSSTDTQYF

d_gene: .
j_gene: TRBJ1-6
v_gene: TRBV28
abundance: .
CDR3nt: TGTGCCACCGTTCCTGGACATATGGGTTCACCCCTCCACTTT
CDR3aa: CATVPGHMGSPLHF

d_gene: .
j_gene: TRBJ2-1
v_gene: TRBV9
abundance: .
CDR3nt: TGTGCCAGCAGCGAAGGAATCCCGAGCTCCTACAATGAGCAGTTCTTC
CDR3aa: CASSEGIPSSYNEQFF

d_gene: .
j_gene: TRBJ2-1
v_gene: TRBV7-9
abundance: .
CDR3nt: TGTGCCAGCAGCTTACAGGGAGTAAGCAATGAGCAGTTCTTC
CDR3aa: CASSLQGVSNEQFF

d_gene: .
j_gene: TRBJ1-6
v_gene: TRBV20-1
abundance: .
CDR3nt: TGCAGTGCTAGTCAGGGCAGGTCCTATAATTCACCCCTCCACTTT
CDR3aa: CSASQGRSYNSPLHF

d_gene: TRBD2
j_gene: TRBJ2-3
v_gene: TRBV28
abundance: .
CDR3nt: TGTGCCAGCAGCATCCCCCCAGCCCGCCCTAGCGGGAGTAGCACAGATACGCAGTATTTT
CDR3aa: CASSIPPARPSGSSTDTQYF

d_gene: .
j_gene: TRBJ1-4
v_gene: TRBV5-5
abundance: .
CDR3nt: TGTGCCAGCAGCTTTTCCGAACTTAATGAAAAACTGTTTTTT
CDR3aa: CASSFSELNEKLFF

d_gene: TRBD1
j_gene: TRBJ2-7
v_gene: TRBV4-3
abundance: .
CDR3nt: TGCGCCAGCAGCCAAGGGCAGGGGGCGCGGGAGCAGTACTTC
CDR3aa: CASSQGQGAREQYF

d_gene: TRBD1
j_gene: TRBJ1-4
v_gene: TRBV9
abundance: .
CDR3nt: TGTGCCAGCAGCGTCGGGACAGGGTCAGATGAAAAACTGTTTTTT
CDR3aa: CASSVGTGSDEKLFF

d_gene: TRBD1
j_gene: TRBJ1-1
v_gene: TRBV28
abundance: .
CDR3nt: TGTGCCAGCAGTACCCCCGGGACAGGGAGGGGTGAAGCTTTCTTT
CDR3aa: CASSTPGTGRGEAFF

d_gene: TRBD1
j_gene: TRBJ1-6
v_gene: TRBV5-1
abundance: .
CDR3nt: TGCGCCAGCAGCGACAGGGATAATTCACCCCTCCACTTT
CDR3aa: CASSDRDNSPLHF

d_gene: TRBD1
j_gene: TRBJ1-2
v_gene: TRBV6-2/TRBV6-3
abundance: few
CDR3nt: TGTGCCAGCAGTTCGGCCGGGACAGGGAAAGGCTACACCTTC
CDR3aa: CASSSAGTGKGYTF

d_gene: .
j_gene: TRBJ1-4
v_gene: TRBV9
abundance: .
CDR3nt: TGTGCCAGCAGCGTAGGGCCAACTAATGAAAAACTGTTTTTT
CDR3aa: CASSVGPTNEKLFF

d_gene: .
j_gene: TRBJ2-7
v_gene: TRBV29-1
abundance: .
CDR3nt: TGCAGCGTGGAGGACAATACAAACGAGCAGTACTTC
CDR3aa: CSVEDNTNEQYF

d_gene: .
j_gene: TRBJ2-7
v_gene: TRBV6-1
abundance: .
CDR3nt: TGTGCCAGCAGTGAAGCATTTTCGCTCTACGAGCAGTACTTC
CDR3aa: CASSEAFSLYEQYF

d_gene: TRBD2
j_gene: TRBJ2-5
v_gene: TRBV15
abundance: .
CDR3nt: TGTGCCACCAGCCCAAGAGGTAGCGGGGAAGAGACCCAGTACTTC
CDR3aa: CATSPRGSGEETQYF

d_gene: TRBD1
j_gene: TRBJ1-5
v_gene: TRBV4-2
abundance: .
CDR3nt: TGTGCCAGCAGCCCTTATGCACCCGGGACAGAGCGCAATCAGCCCCAGCATTTT
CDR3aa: CASSPYAPGTERNQPQHF

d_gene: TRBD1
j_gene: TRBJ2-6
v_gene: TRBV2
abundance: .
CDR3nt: TGTGCCAGCAGCCGCGGACAGGGGAAGGCCAACGTCCTGACTTTC
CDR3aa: CASSRGQGKANVLTF

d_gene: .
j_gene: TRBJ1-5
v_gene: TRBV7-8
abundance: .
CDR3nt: TGTGCCAGCAGCTTAGGCAGGGACTCCCTAAGACAGCCCCAGCATTTT
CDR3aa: CASSLGRDSLRQPQHF